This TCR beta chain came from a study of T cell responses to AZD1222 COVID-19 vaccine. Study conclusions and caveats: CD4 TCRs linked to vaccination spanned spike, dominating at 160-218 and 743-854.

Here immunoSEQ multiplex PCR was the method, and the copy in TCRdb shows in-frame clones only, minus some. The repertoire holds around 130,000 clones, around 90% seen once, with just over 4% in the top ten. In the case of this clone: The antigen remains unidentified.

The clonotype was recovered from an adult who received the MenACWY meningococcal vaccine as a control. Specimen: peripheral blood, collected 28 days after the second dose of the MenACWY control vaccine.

CDR3 amino acids: CSVEGTGGEKLFF. CDR3 sequence (DNA): TGCAGCGTTGAGGGGACAGGGGGTGAAAAACTGTTTTTT. The chain couples TRBV29-1 to TRBJ1-4, with 11 positions matching TRBD1. The germline gives CDR1 SQVTM, CDR2 ANQGSEA. V was clipped by 3 bases and J by 7 bases; unmatched bases: 1. CDR3 length: 13 residues.